This TCR beta chain was identified in a study of cytomegalovirus exposure and HLA in healthy donors. About this clone itself: Its specificity is unknown.

The table came from immunoSEQ multiplex PCR; TCRdb's copy has only in-frame clones and leaves some out. The sample has some 83,000 clones, roughly 94% seen once. Broader study findings: Both high specificity and high sensitivity reportedly marked the classifier's diagnosis of cytomegalovirus status.

Sequenced sample: PBMCs. The receptor was isolated from a woman between 18 and 30 years old in good health and CMV-seropositive.

CDR3 in DNA: TGTGCCAGCAGCTTAGGGTTAGCGGGAGGCCTCAATGAGCAGTTCTTC. Protein: CASSLGLAGGLNEQFF. The rearrangement links TRBV11-2 to TRBJ2-1; TRBD2 matches 10 bases. This CDR3 spans 16 amino acids. CDR1 is SGHAT and CDR2 is FQNNGV in the germline V gene. With 1 base clipped from V and 6 bases from J, the junction kept 6 bases outside the gene matches.